One and the same sample provided the 17 T cell receptor beta chains below, sequenced in a study of T cells in Graves' hyperthyroidism and ophthalmopathy. RNA transcripts yielded amplified TCR beta CDR3 regions. The study used the HTBI primer set for a first-round RT-PCR of the TCR CDR3. MiXCR was run by TCRdb on the multiplex PCR reads, yielding one entry per CDR3 protein. The sample has 500,000 to 550,000 distinct CDR3 sequences, less than 25% seen once. The sequenced sample consisted of blood. These receptors came from a young man with Graves' hyperthyroidism.

This clonotype has a count of ten or more. The chain is built from TRBV28 and TRBJ2-2; 12 positions agree with TRBD2. The germline CDR1 and CDR2 sequences are MDHEN and SYDVKM. V lost 5 bases and J lost 4; bases outside the gene matches: 14. The CDR3 contains 19 residues. CDR3 sequence (DNA): TGTGCCAGCAGTCCCCCCGGACTAGCGGGGATCTCGGGCACCGGGGAGCTGTTTTTT. This translates into CASSPPGLAGISGTGELFF.

In this sample, this clonotype turned up many times. The J gene is TRBJ2-5, the V gene TRBV10-3, with 9 bases fitting TRBD2. The germline V gene has CDR1 ENHRY and CDR2 SYGVKD. This CDR3 contains 16 residues. Here the CDR3 DNA reads TGTGCTACCCGCCGGGGTCCTAGCGGGGACCGAGAGACCCAGTACTTC. This encodes CATRRGPSGDRETQYF.

The V gene is TRBV12-3 or TRBV12-4, the J gene TRBJ2-2; 8 nucleotides align to TRBD2. V trimming: 5 bases; J trimming: 7 bases; junction bases outside the gene matches: 6. The CDR3 totals 14 residues. DNA of the CDR3: TGTGCCAGCAGTAACCACGGGGGGGGCGGGGAGCTGTTTTTT. Amino acid sequence: CASSNHGGGGELFF.

This clonotype was counted many times. The rearrangement joins TRBV20-1 to TRBJ2-5, with TRBD2 matching 7 bases. The V gene's germline CDR1 is DFQATT and CDR2 SNEGSKA (reference sequence). The CDR3 length is 14 residues. V shed 2 bases and J 1 base; nucleotides not matched to a gene: 4. In DNA form, the CDR3 reads TGCAGTGCTAGACGAGCGGGGCCCCAAGAGACCCAGTACTTC. Translation gives CSARRAGPQETQYF.

This clonotype was seen repeatedly, ten times or more. The chain combines TRBV7-2 with TRBJ2-5; D may be TRBD2 (5 bases). CDR3 size: 16 residues. Per the germline V gene, CDR1 is SGHTA and CDR2 is FQGNSA. V lost 5 bases and J lost 5, with 21 bases in between. CDR3 region: CASSPERIVRGETQYF. The CDR3 bases are TGTGCCAGCAGCCCCGAGAGGATAGTCCGAGGGGAGACCCAGTACTTC.

This clonotype has just a few counts. This chain joins TRBV2 and TRBJ1-6; TRBD1 matches 10 bases. Germline values: CDR1 SNHLY, CDR2 FYNNEI. The CDR3 consists of 15 residues. J gave up 8 bases and V 6 bases, and 7 bases lay outside the gene matches. CDR3 in amino acids: CASRTGGFPYSPLHF. Here the CDR3 DNA reads TGTGCCAGCAGGACAGGGGGCTTTCCCTATTCACCCCTCCACTTT. Using reference TRBV2 and TRBJ1-6 for the parts outside the CDR3, the full variable domain is EPEVTQTPSHQVTQMGQEVILRCVPISNHLYFYWYRQILGQKVEFLVSFYNNEISEKSEIFDDQFSVERPDGSNFTLKIRSTKLEDSAMYFCASRTGGFPYSPLHFGNGTRLTVT.

There are many counts of this clonotype. This chain joins TRBV29-1 and TRBJ1-3; D not certain. CDR1 is SQVTM and CDR2 is ANQGSEA in the germline V gene. V dropped 5 bases and J dropped 4 bases, with 9 bases sitting between them. The CDR3 totals 12 residues. The CDR3 is CSVSGIGNTIYF. The CDR3 bases are TGCAGCGTTTCCGGGATAGGAAACACCATATATTTT.

This clonotype was seen at least ten times. The chain is built from TRBV6-1 and TRBJ2-5; 7 bases are a match to TRBD2. The V gene end was trimmed by 11 bases and the J gene end by 5 bases; junction bases not matched to a gene: 5. The CDR3 sequence is 11 residues long. Germline CDR1 MNHNS, CDR2 SASEGT. CDR3 nucleotides: TGTGCCGCCGGACTAGTCGAGACCCAGTACTTC. Translating gives CAAGLVETQYF.

The J gene is TRBJ1-1, the V gene TRBV3-1; D not resolved. This CDR3 has 14 amino acids. The ends were cut back, 4 bases at V and 5 bases at J, with 14 bases in the middle. Germline lookup yields CDR1 LGHDT and CDR2 YNNKEL (reference sequence). CDR3 in amino acids: CASSPRISETEAFF. CDR3 nucleotides: TGTGCCAGCAGCCCCAGAATCTCGGAAACTGAAGCTTTCTTT.

This clonotype has a count of ten or more. The chain uses TRBV7-8 and TRBJ1-1; D remains ambiguous. The CDR3 spans 14 residues. V lost 5 bases and J 0 bases, leaving 10 bases between the germline ends. Germline values: CDR1 SGHVS, CDR2 FQNEAQ. As DNA, the CDR3 is TGTGCCAGCAGCCGCACCCGAATGAACACTGAAGCTTTCTTT. This gives the protein CASSRTRMNTEAFF.

This clonotype was detected only once. This rearrangement joins TRBV20-1 to TRBJ1-1, with a weak D call TRBD1 (6 bases). CDR3 length: 14 amino acids. Germline CDR1 is DFQATT and CDR2 is SNEGSKA (reference sequence). V was cut by 1 base and J by 3 bases, with 12 bases left in between. The CDR3 DNA is TGCAGTGCTAGAGTGGGACACCAATACACTGAAGCTTTCTTT. It encodes CSARVGHQYTEAFF.

The table lists this clonotype with many counts. The CDR3 region has the DNA TGTGCCAGCAGCTCCCTCCGGGACAGGGGCCAAGAGACCCAGTACTTC. Amino acid sequence: CASSSLRDRGQETQYF. V and J are TRBV7-9 and TRBJ2-5, with 10 bases matching TRBD1. Germline CDR1 and CDR2: SEHNR and FQNEAQ (reference sequence). With V trimmed by 4 bases and J by 1 base, 6 bases remained unmatched. The CDR3 runs to 16 residues. The full variable domain, with the rest looked up from reference TRBV7-9 and TRBJ2-5, is DTGVSQNPRHKITKRGQNVTFRCDPISEHNRLYWYRQTLGQGPEFLTYFQNEAQLEKSRLLSDRFSAERPKGSFSTLEIQRTEQGDSAMYLCASSSLRDRGQETQYFGPGTRLLVL.

The chain joins TRBV27 to TRBJ1-1; TRBD1 matches at 7 bases. CDR3 length equals 18 residues. With V trimmed by 4 bases and J by 10 bases, 24 bases remained unmatched. The germline V gene encodes CDR1 MNHEY and CDR2 SMNVEV (reference sequence). The CDR3 bases are TGTGCCAGCAGTTCCACCCGGACAGGAAATTTCGGGACGGACGGAGCTTTCTTT. This sequence encodes CASSSTRTGNFGTDGAFF.

This clonotype was seen ten or more times. The chain recombines TRBV5-1 with TRBJ2-7; TRBD1 matches 8 bases. Germline CDR1 is SGHRS and CDR2 is YFSETQ. The CDR3 extends over 14 amino acids. J lost 6 bases, V lost 4 bases, and 9 bases had no gene match. The CDR3 is CASSPDRAGGEQYF. CDR3 bases: TGCGCCAGCAGCCCGGACAGGGCGGGTGGCGAGCAGTACTTC.

The genes are TRBV28 and TRBJ1-1; TRBD1 is a possible D gene (5 bases). The germline V and J ends were trimmed by 7 bases and 4 bases, with 13 bases remaining between them. Germline V gene lookup returns CDR1 MDHEN and CDR2 SYDVKM. This CDR3 is 13 amino acids long. CDR3 DNA sequence: TGTGCCAGCACGACAGTTTTGGTCACTGAAGCTTTCTTT. Translated: CASTTVLVTEAFF.

This clonotype was found many times. The rearrangement joins TRBV7-8 to TRBJ2-5; D remains ambiguous. V shed 2 bases and J shed 1 base, with 11 bases lying between them. The CDR3 is made up of 15 amino acids. CDR1 is SGHVS and CDR2 is FQNEAQ in the germline V gene. The CDR3: CASSLFRRVQETQYF. In DNA, the CDR3 is TGTGCCAGCAGCTTATTCCGGAGAGTCCAAGAGACCCAGTACTTC.

This clonotype was observed at least ten times. The chain recombines TRBV12-3 or TRBV12-4 with TRBJ1-1; D unresolved. The CDR3 has 12 amino acids. With 8 bases removed from V and 3 bases from J, the gap between germline ends came to 10 bases. CDR3 protein: CASANIYTEAFF. The CDR3 region has the DNA TGTGCCAGCGCCAACATCTACACTGAAGCTTTCTTT.